This T cell receptor beta chain was profiled in a study of breast tumors, draining lymph nodes, adjacent tissues. Germline V gene lookup returns CDR1 SNHLY and CDR2 FYNNEI. This CDR3 is built from 17 residues. The lymph nodes were axillary draining lymph nodes from breast cancer patients. Study-wide results and limits: Tumor TCR diversity was below lymph nodes but above nontumor tissue. Tumor and nontumor repertoires were significantly more similar in luminal-like than in basal-like breast cancer.

TCRdb processed the multiplex PCR reads anew with MiXCR; each CDR3 protein has one entry. Of over 200,000 distinct CDR3 sequences detected, less than 40% appear once; the ten largest clones hold approximately 1.4%. Comment on this clonotype: Its antigen is as yet unknown. At one boundary the junction diverges from the germline segment, which might be a read error.

The V gene is TRBV2, the J gene TRBJ2-6; 10 bases map to TRBD1. The material sequenced was axillary lymph node tissue. The clonotype comes from a female donor with breast cancer. Some clones in this sample may be carry-over from other donors' samples. The CDR3 spells CASSVTGGYPGANVLTF. The CDR3 DNA follows: TGTGCCAGCAGTGTGACAGGGGGCTACCCTGGGGCCAACGTCCTGACCTTC.